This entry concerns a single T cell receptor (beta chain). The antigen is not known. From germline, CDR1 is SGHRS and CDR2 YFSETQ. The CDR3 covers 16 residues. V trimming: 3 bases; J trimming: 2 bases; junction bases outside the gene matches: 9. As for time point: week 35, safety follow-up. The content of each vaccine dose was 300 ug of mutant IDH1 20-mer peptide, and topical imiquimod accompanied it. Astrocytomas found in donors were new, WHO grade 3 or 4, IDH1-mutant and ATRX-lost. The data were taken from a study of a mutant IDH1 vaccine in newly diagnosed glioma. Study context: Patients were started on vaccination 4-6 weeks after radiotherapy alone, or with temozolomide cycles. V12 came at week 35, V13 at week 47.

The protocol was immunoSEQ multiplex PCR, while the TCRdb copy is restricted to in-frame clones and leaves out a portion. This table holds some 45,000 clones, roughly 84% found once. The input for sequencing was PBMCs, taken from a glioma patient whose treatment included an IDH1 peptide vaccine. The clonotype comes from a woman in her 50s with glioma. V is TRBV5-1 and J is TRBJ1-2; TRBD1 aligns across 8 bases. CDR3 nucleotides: TGCGCCAGCAGCTGGGGGGCAGGGGGCGCAAACTATGGCTACACCTTC. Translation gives CASSWGAGGANYGYTF.